This TCR beta chain was sequenced in a study of blood T cell repertoires in COVID-19. About the study: Acute-phase and convalescent COVID-19 samples originated in the United States, Italy and Spain. From T cells, B-cell-depleted T cells, or PBMCs came the material, which was cDNA or gDNA.

Trimming took 6 bases from V and 3 from J, leaving 11 bases between them. The CDR3 contains 13 residues. Per the germline V gene, CDR1 is MNHEY and CDR2 is SMNVEV (reference sequence). Per the authors' pipeline: The authors estimated nucleated cell counts from reference gene primer amplification. The assay was immunoSEQ multiplex PCR, and TCRdb's table has in-frame clones only and misses some. V and J calls and clone size are those listed in that table; D and trimming were worked out from the DNA. Here the sample spans 95,000 to 110,000 clones, roughly 91% being singletons. This TCR came from a human donor in a cohort sampled during active COVID-19. The chain links TRBV27 to TRBJ1-2; no clear D. The sequenced sample consisted of peripheral blood. The chain's CDR3 is CASSADGYYGYTF. CDR3 in DNA: TGTGCCAGCAGCGCTGACGGGTACTATGGCTACACCTTC.